Following are 3 T cell receptor beta chains from one sample sequenced in a study of T cells in localized non-small cell lung cancer. Assay: immunoSEQ multiplex PCR; the TCRdb copy retains only in-frame clones and omits some. Of approximately 100,000 clones listed, approximately 91% were seen once; the top ten hold roughly 4%. This sample comprised PBMCs, obtained before any cancer treatment. These receptors were obtained from a woman aged 40 to 75 with stage II squamous cell lung carcinoma.

V usage is TRBV5-4 and J usage is TRBJ1-2; 12 nucleotides line up with TRBD1. The trim removed 0 bases at V and 8 bases at J, leaving 5 bases unmatched. Per germline, CDR1 SGHNT and CDR2 YYREEE (reference sequence). This CDR3 comprises 15 residues. The CDR3 DNA reads TGTGCCAGCAGCTTGGCCGGGACAGGGGGCGTGGGCTACACCTTC. As protein: CASSLAGTGGVGYTF.

As regards this clone: The same CDR3 also results from other DNA sequences found in this sample. The chain is built from TRBV30 and TRBJ1-1; D unclear. V lost 3 bases and J lost 14, with 25 bases in between. Germline V CDR1 and CDR2: GTSNPN, SVGIG (reference sequence). The CDR3 totals 14 residues. DNA of the CDR3: TGTGCCTGGAGCCCCGGTGTAAACTTGGTATCAGCCTTCTTT. This encodes CAWSPGVNLVSAFF. The whole variable domain, remainder taken from reference TRBV30 and TRBJ1-1, is SQTIHQWPATLVQPVGSPLSLECTVEGTSNPNLYWYRQAAGRGLQLLFYSVGIGQISSEVPQNLSASRPQDRQFILSSKKLLLSDSGFYLCAWSPGVNLVSAFFGQGTRLTVV.

This rearrangement joins TRBV2 to TRBJ1-2, with D possibly matching TRBD1 (5 bases). V was trimmed by 4 bases and J by 2 bases, leaving 8 bases between them. This CDR3 contains 13 residues. Germline V gene data show CDR1 as SNHLY and CDR2 as FYNNEI. This chain's CDR3 is CASSGQTNYGYTF. The DNA for the CDR3 is TGTGCCAGCAGTGGACAGACAAACTATGGCTACACCTTC.